The clone carrying this T cell receptor (beta chain) was found a few times. Antigen: not known. The sample originates from a study of T cell responses to AZD1222 COVID-19 vaccine. Study-wide points: Seropositive at baseline were only five or six AZD1222 recipients. Reports indicate that nearly half of spike-specific TCRs are directed at unmutated variant regions.

Trimming at V came to 0 bases and at J to 5 bases, leaving 3 bases not matched to a gene. This CDR3 region has 14 residues. CDR1 is SGHNT and CDR2 is YYREEE in the germline V gene (reference sequence). The protocol was immunoSEQ multiplex PCR, while the TCRdb copy is restricted to in-frame clones and leaves out a portion. The sample yields 90,000 to 120,000 clones, approximately 89% seen once. The chain joins TRBV5-4 to TRBJ1-1; 8 bases line up with TRBD1. This TCR derives from an adult in good health. The material sequenced was peripheral blood, taken on day 0 of AZD1222 vaccination. The CDR3 loop reads CASSLGQGITEAFF. CDR3 in DNA: TGTGCCAGCAGCTTGGGACAGGGGATTACTGAAGCTTTCTTT.